Below are 6 T cell receptor beta chains sequenced from a single sample in a study of blood T cell repertoires in COVID-19. Assay: immunoSEQ multiplex PCR; the TCRdb copy retains only in-frame clones and omits some. Here the sample spans under 200,000 clones, 82% being singletons. The sample comprised PBMCs or T cells enriched from blood (not recorded which). The receptors come from a woman between 55 and 75 years old with acute COVID-19.

This clone has just one count. This sequence joins TRBV7-2 and TRBJ2-1, with 10 bases fitting TRBD2. CDR1 is SGHTA and CDR2 is FQGNSA in the germline V gene. After removal of 4 bases from V and 5 bases from J, the junction contained 2 bases not matched to a gene. The CDR3 consists of 14 residues. The CDR3 protein is CASSSTSGNNEQFF. DNA for the CDR3: TGTGCCAGCAGCTCAACTAGCGGGAACAATGAGCAGTTCTTC.

As concerns this clone: At the DNA level, this CDR3 is encoded by other sequences in the same sample as well. The gene calls are TRBV29-1 and TRBJ2-5; D might be TRBD1 (5 bases). V lost 4 bases to trimming and J lost 2 bases, with 5 bases between them. CDR1 and CDR2 (germline): SQVTM, ANQGSEA. The CDR3 loop spans 11 amino acids. CDR3 sequence reads: CSVGQQETQYF. The CDR3 DNA is TGCAGCGTTGGACAGCAAGAGACCCAGTACTTC.

The chain employs TRBV29-1 and TRBJ1-5; 7 bases are a match to TRBD1. J lost 5 bases, V lost 8 bases, and 6 bases had no gene match. This CDR3 is 12 amino acids long. The germline gives CDR1 SQVTM, CDR2 ANQGSEA. The CDR3 DNA follows: TGCAGCTACCGACAGGGTGATCAGCCCCAGCATTTT. It translates to CSYRQGDQPQHF.

The gene calls are TRBV24-1 and TRBJ2-2; the D gene is possibly TRBD2 (6 bases). The V and J ends lost 10 bases and 5 bases respectively, with 19 bases between them. The CDR3 spans 15 residues. Germline CDR1 is KGHDR and CDR2 is SFDVKD. CDR3 DNA: TGTGCCACGGGGACTCAGGAATTTTGGACCGGGGAGCTGTTTTTT. This gives the protein CATGTQEFWTGELFF.

The sample holds one count of this clone. The rearrangement uses TRBV19 and TRBJ2-5; D is perhaps TRBD2 (6 bases). This CDR3 has 16 residues. Trimming removed 4 bases at V and 4 bases at J, with 19 bases between. Germline lookup yields CDR1 LNHDA and CDR2 SQIVND (reference sequence). CDR3: CASSTRLGLGGETQYF. The CDR3 DNA is TGTGCCAGTAGTACTAGGCTAGGTTTGGGGGGAGAGACCCAGTACTTC.

This clone was counted ten times or more. The chain's CDR3 is CAWTGQGASPLHF. As DNA, the CDR3 is TGTGCCTGGACGGGACAGGGTGCTTCACCCCTCCACTTT. The chain combines TRBV30 with TRBJ1-6; 9 nucleotides match TRBD1. The CDR3 has 13 amino acids. Germline V lookup: CDR1 GTSNPN, CDR2 SVGIG (reference sequence). V shed 4 bases, J shed 9 bases, and the junction held 4 bases outside the gene matches.